The clone carrying this T cell receptor beta chain showed up many times. What it binds is not known. These data belong to a study of T-cell memory formation after mild COVID-19. Study-wide results and caveats: Day 15 to 85 contracting clones showed balanced CD4/CD8; day 15 to 37 expanders favored CD4+. In pre-infection memory, a portion of responding clones appeared, which suggested that cross-reactive memory joined. Clones from the second wave (peaking day 37) had unconfirmed SARS-CoV-2 specificity.

cDNA libraries for TCR alpha and TCR beta, carrying sample barcodes and UMIs, came from 5'RACE with constant-segment primers. TCRdb reanalysed the 5' RACE reads using MiXCR and keeps one entry per CDR3 protein. In the table there are about 620,000 distinct CDR3 sequences, roughly 18% of which are singletons. Germline V lookup: CDR1 SGHKS, CDR2 YYEKEE (reference sequence). The CDR3 loop spans 18 amino acids. With V trimmed by 4 bases and J by 0 bases, 13 bases remained unmatched. The sequenced material came from PBMCs or a T cell subset sorted from them (not recorded which). The source is an adult woman who had mild COVID-19 (a few samples of this study predate the infection). Cell type and time point are not known. This sequence joins TRBV5-5 and TRBJ1-5; 7 bases agree with TRBD1. Here the CDR3 reads CASSLSGTATFSNQPQHF. DNA for the CDR3: TGTGCCAGCAGCCTGTCCGGGACAGCAACTTTTAGCAATCAGCCCCAGCATTTT.